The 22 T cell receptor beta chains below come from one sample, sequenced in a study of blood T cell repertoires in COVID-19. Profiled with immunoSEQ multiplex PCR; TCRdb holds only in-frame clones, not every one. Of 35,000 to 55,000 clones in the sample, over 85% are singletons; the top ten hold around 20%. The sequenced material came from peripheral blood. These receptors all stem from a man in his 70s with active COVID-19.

CDR3 nucleotides: TGTGCCAGCAGCCCCCGCCCGGGGGACTACGAGCAGTACTTC. This codes for CASSPRPGDYEQYF. The J gene is TRBJ2-7, the V gene TRBV7-6; maybe TRBD2 (6 bases). The V gene lost 5 bases and the J gene lost 3 bases, with 14 bases spanning the gap. The CDR3 has 14 residues. Germline V gene sequence: CDR1 SGHVS, CDR2 FNYEAQ.

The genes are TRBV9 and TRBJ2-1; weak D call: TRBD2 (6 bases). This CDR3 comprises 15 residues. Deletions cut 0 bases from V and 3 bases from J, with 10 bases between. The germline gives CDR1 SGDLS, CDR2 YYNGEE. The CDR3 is CASSVVGGGYNEQFF. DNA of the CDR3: TGTGCCAGCAGCGTAGTTGGGGGAGGCTACAATGAGCAGTTCTTC.

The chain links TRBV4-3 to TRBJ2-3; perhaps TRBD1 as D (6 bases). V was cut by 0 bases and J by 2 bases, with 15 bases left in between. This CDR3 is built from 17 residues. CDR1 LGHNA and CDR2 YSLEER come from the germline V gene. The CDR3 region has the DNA TGCGCCAGCAGCCAAGATCGAACAGGGTTGATCACAGATACGCAGTATTTT. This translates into CASSQDRTGLITDTQYF.

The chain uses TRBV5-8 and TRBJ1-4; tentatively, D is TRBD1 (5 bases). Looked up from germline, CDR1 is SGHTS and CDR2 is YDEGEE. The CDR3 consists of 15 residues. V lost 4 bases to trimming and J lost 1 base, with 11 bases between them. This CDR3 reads CASSAGIGTNEKLFF. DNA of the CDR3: TGTGCCAGCAGCGCAGGGATCGGAACTAATGAAAAACTGTTTTTT. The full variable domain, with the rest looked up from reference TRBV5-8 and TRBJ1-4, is EAGVTQSPTHLIKTRGQQATLRCSPISGHTSVYWYQQALGLGLQFLLWYDEGEERNRGNFPPRFSGRQFPNYSSELNVNALELEDSALYLCASSAGIGTNEKLFFGSGTQLSVL.

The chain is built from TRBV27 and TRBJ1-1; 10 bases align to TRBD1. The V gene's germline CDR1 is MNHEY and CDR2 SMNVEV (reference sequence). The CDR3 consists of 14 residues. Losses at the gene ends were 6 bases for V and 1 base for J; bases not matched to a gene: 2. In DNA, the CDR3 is TGTGCCAGCAGGGGACAGGGGCCGAACACTGAAGCTTTCTTT. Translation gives CASRGQGPNTEAFF.

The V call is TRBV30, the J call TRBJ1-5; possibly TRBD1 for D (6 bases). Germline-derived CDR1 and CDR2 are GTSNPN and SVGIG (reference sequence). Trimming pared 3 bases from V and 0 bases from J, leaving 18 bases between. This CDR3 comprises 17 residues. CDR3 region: CAWSRGHRLNSNQPQHF. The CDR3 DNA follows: TGTGCCTGGAGCCGGGGACACCGTCTGAATAGCAATCAGCCCCAGCATTTT.

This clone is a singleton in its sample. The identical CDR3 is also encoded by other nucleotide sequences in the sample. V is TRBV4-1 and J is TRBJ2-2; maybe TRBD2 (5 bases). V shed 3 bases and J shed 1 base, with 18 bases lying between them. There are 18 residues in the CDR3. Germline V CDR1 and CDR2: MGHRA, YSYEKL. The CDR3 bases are TGCGCCAGCAGCCAGGAGGCACGACAACAGAGGAACACCGGGGAGCTGTTTTTT. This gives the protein CASSQEARQQRNTGELFF.

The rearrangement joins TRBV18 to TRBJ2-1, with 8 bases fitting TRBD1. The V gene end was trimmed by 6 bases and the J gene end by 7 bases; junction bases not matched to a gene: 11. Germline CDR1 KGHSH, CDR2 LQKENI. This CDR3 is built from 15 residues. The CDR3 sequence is CASSTGQGGGNEQFF. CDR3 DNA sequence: TGTGCCAGCTCGACCGGACAGGGCGGCGGGAATGAGCAGTTCTTC.

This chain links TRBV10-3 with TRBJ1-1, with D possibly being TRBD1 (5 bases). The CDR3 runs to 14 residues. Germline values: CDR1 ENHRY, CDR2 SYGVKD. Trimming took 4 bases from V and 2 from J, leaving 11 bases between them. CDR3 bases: TGTGCCATCAGTGGGCGGCAGGGAAACACTGAAGCTTTCTTT. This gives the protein CAISGRQGNTEAFF.

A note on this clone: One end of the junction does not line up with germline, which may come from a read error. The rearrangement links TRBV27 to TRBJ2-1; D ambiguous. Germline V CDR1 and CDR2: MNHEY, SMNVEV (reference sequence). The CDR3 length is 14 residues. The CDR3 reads CASSLMNSHNEQFF. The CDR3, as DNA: TGTGCCAGCAGCCTCATGAACTCCCACAATGAGCAGTTCTTC.

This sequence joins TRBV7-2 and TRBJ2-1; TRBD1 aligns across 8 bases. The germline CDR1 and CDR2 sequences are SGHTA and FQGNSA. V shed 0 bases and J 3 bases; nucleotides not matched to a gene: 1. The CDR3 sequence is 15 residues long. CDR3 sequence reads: CASSLAGQDYNEQFF. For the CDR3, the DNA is TGTGCCAGCAGCTTAGCGGGACAGGACTACAATGAGCAGTTCTTC.

The CDR3 DNA follows: TGTGCCACCAGTGATTTGCCAACAGAGGGATCGACAGATACGCAGTATTTT. Its translation: CATSDLPTEGSTDTQYF. V usage is TRBV24-1 and J usage is TRBJ2-3; weak D call: TRBD2 (5 bases). This CDR3 has 17 residues. Germline V lookup: CDR1 KGHDR, CDR2 SFDVKD. V was pared by 0 bases and J by 3 bases, with 15 bases between.

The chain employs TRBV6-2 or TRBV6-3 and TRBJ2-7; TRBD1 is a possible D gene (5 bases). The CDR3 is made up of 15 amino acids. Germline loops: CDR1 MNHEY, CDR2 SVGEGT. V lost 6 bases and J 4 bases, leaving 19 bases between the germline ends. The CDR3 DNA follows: TGTGCCAGCAGCAAAACGGCAGGGTACATTTACGAGCAGTACTTC. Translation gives CASSKTAGYIYEQYF.

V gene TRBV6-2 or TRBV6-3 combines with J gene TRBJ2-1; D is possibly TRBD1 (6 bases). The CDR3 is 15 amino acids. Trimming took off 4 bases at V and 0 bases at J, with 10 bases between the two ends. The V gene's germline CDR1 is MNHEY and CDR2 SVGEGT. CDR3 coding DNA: TGTGCCAGCAGTTCTGGGGGCAGCTCCTACAATGAGCAGTTCTTC. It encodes CASSSGGSSYNEQFF.

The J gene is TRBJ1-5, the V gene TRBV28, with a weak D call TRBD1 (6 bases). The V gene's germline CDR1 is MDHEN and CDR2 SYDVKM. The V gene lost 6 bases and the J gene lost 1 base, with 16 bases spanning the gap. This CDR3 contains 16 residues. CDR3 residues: CASSPLGGASNQPQHF. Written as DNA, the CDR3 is TGTGCCAGCAGCCCCCTAGGGGGGGCCAGCAATCAGCCCCAGCATTTT. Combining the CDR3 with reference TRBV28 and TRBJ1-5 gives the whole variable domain DVKVTQSSRYLVKRTGEKVFLECVQDMDHENMFWYRQDPGLGLRLIYFSYDVKMKEKGDIPEGYSVSREKKERFSLILESASTNQTSMYLCASSPLGGASNQPQHFGDGTRLSIL.

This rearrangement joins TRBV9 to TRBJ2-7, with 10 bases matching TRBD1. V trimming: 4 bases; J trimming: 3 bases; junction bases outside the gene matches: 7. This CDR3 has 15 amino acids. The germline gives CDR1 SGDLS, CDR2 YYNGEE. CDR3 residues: CASSPPRDRGYEQYF. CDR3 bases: TGTGCCAGCAGCCCCCCCCGGGACAGGGGCTACGAGCAGTACTTC.

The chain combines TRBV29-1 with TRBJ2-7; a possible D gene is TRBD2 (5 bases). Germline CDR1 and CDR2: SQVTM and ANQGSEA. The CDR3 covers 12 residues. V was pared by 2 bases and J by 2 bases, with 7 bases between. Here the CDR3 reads CSVERGTYEQYF. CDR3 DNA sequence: TGCAGCGTTGAACGGGGTACCTACGAGCAGTACTTC.

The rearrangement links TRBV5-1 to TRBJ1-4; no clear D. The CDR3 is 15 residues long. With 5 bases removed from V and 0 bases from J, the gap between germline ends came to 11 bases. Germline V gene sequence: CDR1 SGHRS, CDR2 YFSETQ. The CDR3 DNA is TGCGCCAGCAGGGTGTCGGGGTCAACTAATGAAAAACTGTTTTTT. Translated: CASRVSGSTNEKLFF. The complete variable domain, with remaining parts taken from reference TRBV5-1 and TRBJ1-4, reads KAGVTQTPRYLIKTRGQQVTLSCSPISGHRSVSWYQQTPGQGLQFLFEYFSETQRNKGNFPGRFSGRQFSNSRSEMNVSTLELGDSALYLCASRVSGSTNEKLFFGSGTQLSVL.

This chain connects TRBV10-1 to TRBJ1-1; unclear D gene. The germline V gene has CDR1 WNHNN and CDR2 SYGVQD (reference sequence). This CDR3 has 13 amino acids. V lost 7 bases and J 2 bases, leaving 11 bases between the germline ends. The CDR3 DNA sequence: TGCGCCAGCATCCTGTTATTCAACACTGAAGCTTTCTTT. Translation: CASILLFNTEAFF.

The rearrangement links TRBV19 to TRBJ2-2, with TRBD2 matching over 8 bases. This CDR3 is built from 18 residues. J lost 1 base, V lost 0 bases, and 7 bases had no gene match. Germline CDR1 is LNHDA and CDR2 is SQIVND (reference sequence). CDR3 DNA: TGTGCCAGTAGTATAGATTCTATCCTAGCGGGGAACACCGGGGAGCTGTTTTTT. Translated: CASSIDSILAGNTGELFF.

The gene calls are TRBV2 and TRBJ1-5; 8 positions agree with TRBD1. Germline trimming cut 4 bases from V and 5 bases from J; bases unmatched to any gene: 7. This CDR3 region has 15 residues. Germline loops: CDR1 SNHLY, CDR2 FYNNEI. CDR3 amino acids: CASSGLDRVDQPQHF. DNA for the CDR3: TGTGCCAGCAGTGGGTTGGACAGGGTGGATCAGCCCCAGCATTTT.

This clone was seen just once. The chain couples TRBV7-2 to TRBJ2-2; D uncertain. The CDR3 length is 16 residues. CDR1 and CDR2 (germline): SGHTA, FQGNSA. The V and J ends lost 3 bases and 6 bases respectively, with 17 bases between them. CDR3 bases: TGTGCCAGCAGCTTGCTCGGAAGGAGACGGCCCGGGGAGCTGTTTTTT. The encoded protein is CASSLLGRRRPGELFF.